This TCR beta chain stems from a study of shared clonotypes between healthy human individuals. This clone was seen only a few times. The CDR3 runs 15 residues. Looked up from germline, CDR1 is LNHDA and CDR2 is SQIVND (reference sequence). Trimming cost V 10 bases and J 0 bases, with 13 bases left between them. In the original processing: ImmunoSEQ gave junction-only sequences without quality scores, so filtering differed. TCRdb's table, derived via immunoSEQ multiplex PCR, lists solely in-frame clones and lacks some. The DNA was the basis for D and trimming; V, J and clone size are from that table. The sample contains 950,000 to 1,300,000 clones, about 75% of which appear only once.

The clonotype was recovered from a man aged 18 to 30 in good health. The chain combines TRBV19 with TRBJ1-6; D not certain. Material for sequencing was memory CD4+ T cells sorted from blood. The subset denotes: CD45RA-negative fraction. CDR3 residues: CATKADSSYNSPLHF. In DNA form, the CDR3 reads TGTGCCACCAAAGCTGATAGCTCCTATAATTCACCCCTCCACTTT.